This is a list of T cell receptor beta chains from one sample in a study of lymphopenia after photon versus proton radiotherapy. The data were produced by immunoSEQ multiplex PCR, yet TCRdb's version contains in-frame clones alone and is incomplete. The sample records approximately 70,000 clones, about 90% being singletons. The sequences come from peripheral blood, collected from a patient treated with proton-based radiotherapy. The receptor source for this set is an elderly man with esophageal cancer. The CDR3 runs from the conserved cysteine through the conserved F or W. D genes are given only for firm matches. Clone size appears in some rows only: once, few, many, or a class for an expanded clone.

clone size: few
J gene: TRBJ1-2
V gene: TRBV6-5
D gene: -
CDR3 protein: CASSPTGTLRGYTF
CDR3 DNA: TGTGCCAGCAGTCCTACGGGGACCCTTAGGGGCTACACCTTC

clone size: -
J gene: TRBJ1-2
V gene: TRBV27
D gene: -
CDR3 protein: CASSPGGWNGYTF
CDR3 DNA: TGTGCCAGCAGTCCCGGGGGATGGAATGGCTACACCTTC

clone size: -
J gene: TRBJ2-7
V gene: TRBV7-6
D gene: TRBD2
CDR3 protein: CASSLASLAAPGEQYF
CDR3 DNA: TGTGCCAGCAGCTTAGCCTCTCTAGCGGCCCCGGGCGAGCAGTACTTC

clone size: once
J gene: TRBJ2-1
V gene: TRBV5-1
D gene: TRBD1
CDR3 protein: CASSETGGSSYNEQFF
CDR3 DNA: TGCGCCAGCAGCGAGACAGGGGGGAGCTCCTACAATGAGCAGTTCTTC

clone size: -
J gene: TRBJ2-5
V gene: TRBV2
D gene: TRBD2
CDR3 protein: CASILASGGETQYF
CDR3 DNA: TGTGCCAGCATACTAGCGTCCGGCGGGGAGACCCAGTACTTC

clone size: few
J gene: TRBJ2-7
V gene: TRBV7-3
D gene: -
CDR3 protein: CASSFSGESSYEQYF
CDR3 DNA: TGTGCCAGCAGCTTTTCAGGTGAAAGCTCCTACGAGCAGTACTTC

clone size: -
J gene: TRBJ2-1
V gene: TRBV30
D gene: TRBD1
CDR3 protein: CAWLQGAYNEQFF
CDR3 DNA: TGTGCCTGGCTACAGGGGGCCTACAATGAGCAGTTCTTC

clone size: -
J gene: TRBJ1-2
V gene: TRBV7-3
D gene: -
CDR3 protein: CASSPRRDTNGYTF
CDR3 DNA: TGTGCCAGCAGCCCCCGCCGGGACACAAATGGCTACACCTTC

clone size: -
J gene: TRBJ2-7
V gene: TRBV2
D gene: -
CDR3 protein: CASSPGTPYEQYF
CDR3 DNA: TGTGCCAGCAGTCCCGGGACTCCCTACGAGCAGTACTTC

clone size: -
J gene: TRBJ2-7
V gene: TRBV5-1
D gene: -
CDR3 protein: CASSFTVPGEQYF
CDR3 DNA: TGCGCCAGCAGCTTTACGGTCCCGGGCGAGCAGTACTTC

clone size: -
J gene: TRBJ2-7
V gene: TRBV7-2
D gene: TRBD1
CDR3 protein: CASSLRQGGYEQYF
CDR3 DNA: TGTGCCAGCAGCTTACGACAGGGTGGTTACGAGCAGTACTTC

clone size: -
J gene: TRBJ2-7
V gene: TRBV13
D gene: -
CDR3 protein: CASSSWDFQKHEQYF
CDR3 DNA: TGTGCCAGCAGCTCCTGGGACTTCCAGAAACACGAGCAGTACTTC

clone size: -
J gene: TRBJ2-7
V gene: TRBV4-1
D gene: TRBD1
CDR3 protein: CASRRTGGAGGSGEQYF
CDR3 DNA: TGCGCCAGCAGGCGGACAGGGGGTGCGGGAGGCTCTGGCGAGCAGTACTTC

clone size: -
J gene: TRBJ2-1
V gene: TRBV7-2
D gene: -
CDR3 protein: CASSLGPDNEQFF
CDR3 DNA: TGTGCCAGCAGCTTAGGACCAGACAATGAGCAGTTCTTC

clone size: few
J gene: TRBJ1-2
V gene: TRBV19
D gene: TRBD1
CDR3 protein: CASRYTGTGRDGYTF
CDR3 DNA: TGTGCCAGTCGTTACACCGGGACAGGGCGAGATGGCTACACCTTC

clone size: -
J gene: TRBJ2-2
V gene: TRBV18
D gene: TRBD2
CDR3 protein: CASSPRLAGVGNTGELFF
CDR3 DNA: TGTGCCAGCTCACCACGGCTAGCGGGAGTGGGCAACACCGGGGAGCTGTTTTTT

clone size: -
J gene: TRBJ2-7
V gene: TRBV18
D gene: -
CDR3 protein: CASSPGSSGEMQYF
CDR3 DNA: TGTGCCAGCTCACCAGGTTCTTCAGGGGAAATGCAGTACTTC

clone size: -
J gene: TRBJ2-5
V gene: TRBV6-6
D gene: -
CDR3 protein: CASRDSQQETQYF
CDR3 DNA: TGTGCCAGCAGGGACAGCCAGCAGGAGACCCAGTACTTC

clone size: -
J gene: TRBJ2-5
V gene: TRBV9
D gene: -
CDR3 protein: CASSVGRAQETQYF
CDR3 DNA: TGTGCCAGCAGCGTAGGGAGGGCCCAAGAGACCCAGTACTTC

clone size: once
J gene: TRBJ2-5
V gene: TRBV7-9
D gene: -
CDR3 protein: CASSSTRLGETQYF
CDR3 DNA: TGTGCCAGCAGCTCCACCCGACTCGGAGAGACCCAGTACTTC

clone size: -
J gene: TRBJ1-1
V gene: TRBV18
D gene: -
CDR3 protein: CASSPPHTGRLQAFF
CDR3 DNA: TGTGCCAGCTCACCACCGCACACTGGGAGGCTACAAGCTTTCTTT

clone size: -
J gene: TRBJ2-3
V gene: TRBV5-1
D gene: TRBD2
CDR3 protein: CASSPGLAGGTDTQYF
CDR3 DNA: TGCGCCAGCAGCCCCGGACTAGCGGGGGGAACAGATACGCAGTATTTT

clone size: -
J gene: TRBJ1-1
V gene: TRBV19
D gene: -
CDR3 protein: CASSIYPKNTEAFF
CDR3 DNA: TGTGCCAGTAGTATATATCCAAAGAACACTGAAGCTTTCTTT

clone size: -
J gene: TRBJ2-1
V gene: TRBV9
D gene: -
CDR3 protein: CASSGTGEQFF
CDR3 DNA: TGTGCCAGCAGCGGGACCGGTGAGCAGTTCTTC

clone size: -
J gene: TRBJ2-3
V gene: TRBV2
D gene: -
CDR3 protein: CASSAEINTDTQYF
CDR3 DNA: TGTGCCAGCAGTGCAGAAATCAACACAGATACGCAGTATTTT

clone size: -
J gene: TRBJ1-4
V gene: TRBV6-1
D gene: -
CDR3 protein: CASSDPPGVTWEKLFF
CDR3 DNA: TGTGCCAGCAGTGACCCCCCAGGGGTCACATGGGAAAAACTGTTTTTT

clone size: -
J gene: TRBJ2-5
V gene: TRBV7-2
D gene: -
CDR3 protein: CASSPLWGPGRAQYF
CDR3 DNA: TGTGCCAGCAGCCCCCTGTGGGGGCCCGGGAGAGCCCAGTACTTC

clone size: -
J gene: TRBJ1-5
V gene: TRBV27
D gene: TRBD1
CDR3 protein: CASRGQGGSNQPQHF
CDR3 DNA: TGTGCCAGCAGGGGACAGGGGGGTAGCAATCAGCCCCAGCATTTT

clone size: -
J gene: TRBJ1-1
V gene: TRBV10-3
D gene: TRBD1
CDR3 protein: CAISSYGTGVDPNTEAFF
CDR3 DNA: TGTGCCATCAGTAGCTACGGGACAGGGGTTGACCCGAACACTGAAGCTTTCTTT

clone size: -
J gene: TRBJ2-6
V gene: TRBV2
D gene: -
CDR3 protein: CASSQDSGANVLTF
CDR3 DNA: TGTGCCAGCAGTCAGGACTCTGGGGCCAACGTCCTGACTTTC

clone size: few
J gene: TRBJ2-7
V gene: TRBV6-6
D gene: -
CDR3 protein: CASSYAPGYYEQYF
CDR3 DNA: TGTGCCAGCAGCTACGCCCCAGGCTACTACGAGCAGTACTTC

clone size: -
J gene: TRBJ1-1
V gene: TRBV30
D gene: -
CDR3 protein: CACYGGGGIGYTEAFF
CDR3 DNA: TGTGCCTGTTATGGAGGGGGAGGTATAGGCTACACTGAAGCTTTCTTT

clone size: -
J gene: TRBJ2-1
V gene: TRBV23-1
D gene: TRBD2
CDR3 protein: CASSHCGSCDNEQFF
CDR3 DNA: TGCGCCAGCAGTCATTGCGGGAGTTGCGACAATGAGCAGTTCTTC

clone size: -
J gene: TRBJ1-2
V gene: TRBV29-1
D gene: TRBD1
CDR3 protein: CSVKTDRFSGGYTF
CDR3 DNA: TGCAGCGTCAAGACGGACAGGTTCTCAGGTGGCTACACCTTC

clone size: -
J gene: TRBJ1-2
V gene: TRBV7-2
D gene: -
CDR3 protein: CASSLDSSYGYTF
CDR3 DNA: TGTGCCAGCAGCTTGGACAGCTCTTATGGCTACACCTTC

clone size: few
J gene: TRBJ1-1
V gene: TRBV10-3
D gene: TRBD1
CDR3 protein: CAISTTGVNTEAFF
CDR3 DNA: TGTGCCATCAGTACGACAGGGGTAAACACTGAAGCTTTCTTT

clone size: once
J gene: TRBJ1-1
V gene: TRBV2
D gene: -
CDR3 protein: CASRDRRMNTEAFF
CDR3 DNA: TGTGCCAGCAGGGACAGACGCATGAACACTGAAGCTTTCTTT

clone size: -
J gene: TRBJ2-4
V gene: TRBV18
D gene: -
CDR3 protein: CASSPRQGIGNIQYF
CDR3 DNA: TGTGCCAGCTCACCAAGGCAGGGGATTGGAAACATTCAGTACTTC

clone size: -
J gene: TRBJ2-7
V gene: TRBV5-1
D gene: -
CDR3 protein: CASSLGYSSYEQYF
CDR3 DNA: TGCGCCAGCAGCTTGGGGTATTCTAGTTACGAGCAGTACTTC

clone size: -
J gene: TRBJ2-5
V gene: TRBV19
D gene: -
CDR3 protein: CASKPAGRGETQYF
CDR3 DNA: TGTGCCAGTAAACCAGCCGGACGGGGAGAGACCCAGTACTTC

clone size: once
J gene: TRBJ2-3
V gene: TRBV5-1
D gene: -
CDR3 protein: CASSRDGDTQYF
CDR3 DNA: TGCGCCAGCAGCCGGGACGGAGATACGCAGTATTTT

clone size: -
J gene: TRBJ1-3
V gene: TRBV19
D gene: TRBD1
CDR3 protein: CASSMASGQVVGNTIYF
CDR3 DNA: TGTGCCAGTAGTATGGCCTCGGGACAGGTTGTTGGAAACACCATATATTTT